These T cell receptor beta chains were read from a single sample in a study of T cells in Graves' hyperthyroidism and ophthalmopathy. Using its own MiXCR run on the multiplex PCR reads, TCRdb lists one record per CDR3 protein. The data contain under 400,000 distinct CDR3 sequences, roughly 17% of them singletons. Sample: blood. All receptors derive from a man aged 30 to 39 with Graves' hyperthyroidism. Each CDR3 is given with its conserved first and last residue. The order of the fields is D gene, V gene, J gene, clone size, CDR3 DNA, CDR3 protein. The D gene is left open where the match is weak. Clone size is stated in some rows and not others, as once, few, many or a class when expanded.

D: -; V: TRBV10-3; J: TRBJ1-1; size: many; DNA: TGTGCCATCAGTTCTAACCCGAACACTGAAGCTTTCTTT; CDR3: CAISSNPNTEAFF
D: TRBD1; V: TRBV18; J: TRBJ1-6; size: many; DNA: TGTGCCAGCTCACGGCTACCAGGGGGCGCGAGGTTGCCCCTCCACTTT; CDR3: CASSRLPGGARLPLHF
D: TRBD1; V: TRBV12-3/TRBV12-4; J: TRBJ2-5; size: many; DNA: TGTGCCAGCAGTTTCCGACAGGGCTGGGAGACCCAGTACTTC; CDR3: CASSFRQGWETQYF
D: -; V: TRBV15; J: TRBJ2-3; size: -; DNA: TGTGCCACCAGCAGAGATGGGCGAAGGTTAGATACGCAGTATTTT; CDR3: CATSRDGRRLDTQYF
D: -; V: TRBV18; J: TRBJ1-1; size: many; DNA: TGTGCCAGCTCACCACCGGTGGGATTTGAAGCTTTCTTT; CDR3: CASSPPVGFEAFF
D: -; V: TRBV20-1; J: TRBJ1-5; size: -; DNA: TGCAGTGCTTTCCTTCCGTATAGCAATCAGCCCCAGCATTTT; CDR3: CSAFLPYSNQPQHF
D: -; V: TRBV2; J: TRBJ1-1; size: many; DNA: TGTGCCAGCACTAGTGGGCGAGGCACTGAAGCTTTCTTT; CDR3: CASTSGRGTEAFF
D: -; V: TRBV10-2; J: TRBJ1-5; size: -; DNA: TGCGCCAGCAGCCTGGGCCCCCGTCGGCCCCAGCATTTT; CDR3: CASSLGPRRPQHF
D: TRBD1; V: TRBV5-1; J: TRBJ1-2; size: many; DNA: TGCGCCAGCAGCACCATGACAGGGGCGAACTATGGCTACACCTTC; CDR3: CASSTMTGANYGYTF
D: -; V: TRBV11-3; J: TRBJ1-1; size: few; DNA: TGTGCCAGCAGCTTAGTAAGCCGGACATTCACTGAAGCTTTCTTT; CDR3: CASSLVSRTFTEAFF
D: TRBD2; V: TRBV27; J: TRBJ2-2; size: few; DNA: TGTGCCAGCAGTTTAGGTAGCGGGAGGACCGGGGAGCTGTTTTTT; CDR3: CASSLGSGRTGELFF
D: -; V: TRBV5-1; J: TRBJ1-1; size: -; DNA: TGCGCCAGCAGCTTGTCGTTTGATGGGACCGAAGCTTTCTTT; CDR3: CASSLSFDGTEAFF
D: TRBD1; V: TRBV12-3/TRBV12-4; J: TRBJ2-2; size: -; DNA: TGTGCCAGCAGTTTTGGTAGGGGGCAAATCTCCGGGGAGCTGTTTTTT; CDR3: CASSFGRGQISGELFF
D: -; V: TRBV27; J: TRBJ1-6; size: few; DNA: TGTGCCAGCAGTCTGGGACTGCCGAGCTCCTATAATTCACCCCTCCACTTT; CDR3: CASSLGLPSSYNSPLHF
D: TRBD2; V: TRBV27; J: TRBJ2-7; size: many; DNA: TGTGCCAGCAGTTTAAAGACCAGGGTAGGACTAGCGGGGACCTACGAGCAGTACTTC; CDR3: CASSLKTRVGLAGTYEQYF
D: -; V: TRBV7-8; J: TRBJ2-1; size: -; DNA: TGTGCCAGCAGCTTAGGAAGCTCCTACAATGATCAGTTCTTC; CDR3: CASSLGSSYNDQFF
D: TRBD2; V: TRBV11-3; J: TRBJ2-5; size: many; DNA: TGTGCCAGCAGCGTGACTAGCGGGCAAGAGACCCAGTACTTC; CDR3: CASSVTSGQETQYF
D: -; V: TRBV11-2; J: TRBJ1-2; size: many; DNA: TGTGCCAGCAGCTTAGTGGGACGGACTTATGGCTACACCTTC; CDR3: CASSLVGRTYGYTF
D: TRBD1; V: TRBV20-1; J: TRBJ1-1; size: -; DNA: TGCAGTGCTAGAGATACAGGGACAGGGAGTACTGAAGCTTTCTTT; CDR3: CSARDTGTGSTEAFF
D: -; V: TRBV2; J: TRBJ2-5; size: many; DNA: TGTGCCAGCAGGGGGGTCATGGAGACCCAGTACTTC; CDR3: CASRGVMETQYF
D: -; V: TRBV7-3; J: TRBJ2-5; size: -; DNA: TGTGCCAGCAGCCGGGAGTCCGCACCGTTAGAGACCCAGTACTTC; CDR3: CASSRESAPLETQYF
D: -; V: TRBV5-1; J: TRBJ2-3; size: many; DNA: TGCGCCAGCAGCTTGGAGGTCAGCACAGATACGCAGTATTTT; CDR3: CASSLEVSTDTQYF
D: -; V: TRBV5-1; J: TRBJ1-2; size: many; DNA: TGCGCCAGCAGCTCAGGGACGCTCCGATGGGGCTATGGCTACACCTTC; CDR3: CASSSGTLRWGYGYTF
D: -; V: TRBV6-1; J: TRBJ2-2; size: few; DNA: TGTGCCAGCAGAGTACCGGGAACGAACACCGGGGAGCTGTTTTTT; CDR3: CASRVPGTNTGELFF
D: -; V: TRBV6-1; J: TRBJ2-7; size: many; DNA: TGTGCCAGCAGTCGGGACTTTTACGAGCAGTACTTC; CDR3: CASSRDFYEQYF
D: -; V: TRBV2; J: TRBJ2-1; size: -; DNA: TGTGCCAGCAGTGACGAACAATACAATGAGCAGTTCTTC; CDR3: CASSDEQYNEQFF
D: TRBD2; V: TRBV20-1; J: TRBJ2-5; size: many; DNA: TGCAGTGCTAGAGACCTCCCTAGTACTAGCGGGAGGGCCGGAGAGACCCAGTACTTC; CDR3: CSARDLPSTSGRAGETQYF
D: -; V: TRBV3-1; J: TRBJ2-1; size: many; DNA: TGTGCCAGCAGCCCCCTCCCGGGGAGATCCTCCTACAATGAGCAGTTCTTC; CDR3: CASSPLPGRSSYNEQFF
D: -; V: TRBV2; J: TRBJ1-1; size: many; DNA: TGTGCCAGCAGTGCCTTTGGGGGGCAAGCTGAAGCTTTCTTT; CDR3: CASSAFGGQAEAFF
D: -; V: TRBV2; J: TRBJ1-5; size: many; DNA: TGTGCCAGCAAGAACCGGGACATCAACAATCAGCCCCAGCATTTT; CDR3: CASKNRDINNQPQHF
D: TRBD1; V: TRBV4-1; J: TRBJ2-7; size: few; DNA: TGCGCCAGCAGCCACCAGGGGGCTAACGGGTACGAGCAGTACTTC; CDR3: CASSHQGANGYEQYF
D: -; V: TRBV28; J: TRBJ2-2; size: -; DNA: TGTGCCAGCAGCCCTTTTCGGGTTAGGAACACCGGGGAGCTGTTTTTT; CDR3: CASSPFRVRNTGELFF
D: TRBD2; V: TRBV27; J: TRBJ2-2; size: few; DNA: TGTGCCAGCAGTCTCCGCCCGACTAGCGGGATTTCCACCGGGGAGCTGTTTTTT; CDR3: CASSLRPTSGISTGELFF
D: -; V: TRBV5-1; J: TRBJ2-7; size: many; DNA: TGCGCCAGCAGCTTGCCTCCTTCCTACGAGCAGTACTTC; CDR3: CASSLPPSYEQYF
D: TRBD2; V: TRBV5-4; J: TRBJ2-7; size: -; DNA: TGTGCCAGCAGCTCTCGTCTAGCGGGAGGGACCTACGAGCAGTACTTC; CDR3: CASSSRLAGGTYEQYF
D: -; V: TRBV12-3/TRBV12-4; J: TRBJ2-7; size: many; DNA: TGTGCCAGCAGTTTAAGCTTGCCTTGGGACGGGAACTACGAGCAGTACTTC; CDR3: CASSLSLPWDGNYEQYF
D: -; V: TRBV20-1; J: TRBJ2-3; size: -; DNA: TGCAGTGCTAGAGATATGAACACAGATACGCAGTATTTT; CDR3: CSARDMNTDTQYF
D: -; V: TRBV5-1; J: TRBJ2-3; size: many; DNA: TGCGCCAGCAGCTGGATTACCTCCACAGATACGCAGTATTTT; CDR3: CASSWITSTDTQYF
D: -; V: TRBV30; J: TRBJ1-2; size: -; DNA: TGTGCCTGGGGACAGAATTATGGCTACACCTTC; CDR3: CAWGQNYGYTF
D: TRBD1; V: TRBV28; J: TRBJ2-5; size: -; DNA: TGTGCCAGCAGTTCTAACGCTGGGGACAGGGTCGAAGAGACCCAGTACTTC; CDR3: CASSSNAGDRVEETQYF
D: -; V: TRBV7-2; J: TRBJ2-7; size: many; DNA: TGTGCCAGCAGCCCCCAGGTGGGATACGAGCAGTACTTC; CDR3: CASSPQVGYEQYF
D: -; V: TRBV6-2/TRBV6-3; J: TRBJ2-2; size: many; DNA: TGTGCCACCCAAGCAGGAGCTTCGAACACCGGGGAGCTGTTTTTT; CDR3: CATQAGASNTGELFF
D: TRBD2; V: TRBV20-1; J: TRBJ2-5; size: many; DNA: TGCAGTGCGACTAGCGGGAGTGGAGAGACCCAGTACTTC; CDR3: CSATSGSGETQYF
D: -; V: TRBV7-3; J: TRBJ2-1; size: many; DNA: TGTGCCAGCAGCCCCCCGGCTAACACCGGGAGCTCCTACAATGAGCAGTTCTTC; CDR3: CASSPPANTGSSYNEQFF
D: -; V: TRBV12-3/TRBV12-4; J: TRBJ1-4; size: many; DNA: TGTGCCGGACCTCGGGGGGAGCCAAATGAAAAACTGTTTTTT; CDR3: CAGPRGEPNEKLFF
D: -; V: TRBV3-1; J: TRBJ2-2; size: many; DNA: TGTGCCAGCAGCCCCACACAGCGGGGGGAGCTGTTTTTT; CDR3: CASSPTQRGELFF
D: -; V: TRBV12-3/TRBV12-4; J: TRBJ2-1; size: -; DNA: TGTGCCAGCAGCGAAACCAATGAGCAGTTCTTC; CDR3: CASSETNEQFF
D: -; V: TRBV12-5; J: TRBJ2-5; size: many; DNA: TGTGCTAGTGGTTTCCTGACCTCCCGTTCCCGGGAGACCCAGTACTTC; CDR3: CASGFLTSRSRETQYF
D: -; V: TRBV5-4; J: TRBJ1-1; size: -; DNA: TGTGCCAGCAGCTTGGGGGGGCGCGGGGTTATGAACACTGAAGCTTTCTTT; CDR3: CASSLGGRGVMNTEAFF
D: -; V: TRBV12-5; J: TRBJ2-3; size: many; DNA: TGTGCTAGTTCGATTCTATCGCCTAGCACAGATACGCAGTATTTT; CDR3: CASSILSPSTDTQYF
D: -; V: TRBV27; J: TRBJ1-2; size: -; DNA: TGTGCCAGCAGTTCGCGATGGGGGGGTGGCTACACCTTC; CDR3: CASSSRWGGGYTF
D: -; V: TRBV7-2; J: TRBJ2-5; size: -; DNA: TGTGCCAGCATAGGGGCCCAGACCTTGGGGACCCAGTACTTC; CDR3: CASIGAQTLGTQYF
D: -; V: TRBV27; J: TRBJ2-1; size: many; DNA: TGTGCCAGCAGTTTGGGCAGAGGGAGAGGCTACAATGAGCAGTTCTTC; CDR3: CASSLGRGRGYNEQFF